This T cell receptor (beta chain) was sequenced in a study of human T cells and chemical hapten exposure. The overall study: TCR yields per sample varied mostly from small pooled library volume differences.

This clonotype was counted many times. This CDR3 has 13 amino acids. V gave up 6 bases and J gave up 2 bases, with 11 bases separating them. CDR1 and CDR2 (germline): MDHEN, SYDVKM. As for time point: healthy volunteer bleed at 2 weeks. The template was total RNA from unfractionated whole blood. The library tagged each cDNA molecule with unique molecular identifiers. TCRdb called the RACE reads again in MiXCR, with one record for every CDR3 protein. This table has tens of thousands of distinct CDR3 sequences, about 8.6% appearing once. The V gene is TRBV28, the J gene TRBJ2-7, with D perhaps being TRBD1 or TRBD2 (5 bases each). The receptor's source is a female donor in good health. Some clones in this sample may be carry-over from other donors' samples. The specimen sequenced was whole blood. The CDR3 sequence: CASRTGTTYEQYF. The CDR3 nucleotides are TGTGCCAGCAGGACCGGGACCACCTACGAGCAGTACTTC. Full variable domain (remainder filled in from reference TRBV28 and TRBJ2-7): DVKVTQSSRYLVKRTGEKVFLECVQDMDHENMFWYRQDPGLGLRLIYFSYDVKMKEKGDIPEGYSVSREKKERFSLILESASTNQTSMYLCASRTGTTYEQYFGPGTRLTVT.